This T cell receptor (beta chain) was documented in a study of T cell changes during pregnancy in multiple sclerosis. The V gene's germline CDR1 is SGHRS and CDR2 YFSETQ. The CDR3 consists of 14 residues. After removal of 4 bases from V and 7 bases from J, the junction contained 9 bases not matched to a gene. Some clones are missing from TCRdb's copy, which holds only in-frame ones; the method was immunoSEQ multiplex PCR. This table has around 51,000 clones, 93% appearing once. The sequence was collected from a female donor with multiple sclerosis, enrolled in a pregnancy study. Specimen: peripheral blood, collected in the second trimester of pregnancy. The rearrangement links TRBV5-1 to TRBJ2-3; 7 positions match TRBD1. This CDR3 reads CASSINRDSHTQYF. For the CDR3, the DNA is TGCGCCAGCAGCATTAACCGGGACAGCCATACGCAGTATTTT.